Listed below are T cell receptor beta chains from one sample, sequenced in a study of blood T cell repertoires in COVID-19. TCRdb keeps only in-frame clones here, not all; method: immunoSEQ multiplex PCR. The sample yields about 200,000 clones, more than 85% seen once. The sequenced sample was peripheral blood. These receptors came from a woman between 50 and 59 years old with COVID-19, enrolled during active disease. Both conserved end residues are part of each CDR3. A D gene is named only where the DNA matches it firmly. For some rows the clone size is stated as once, few or many, or as a class when expanded; others skip it.

>TRBD2|15|TRBJ2-3|once|TRBV5-6
TGTGCCAGCAGCTTACTGCGGGGGATAGCAGATACGCAGTATTTT
CASSLLRGIADTQYF
>NA|16|TRBJ1-2|NA|TRBV5-4
TGTGCCAGCAGCAAACGTGGGGAGGACCCCGCCTATGGCTACACCTTC
CASSKRGEDPAYGYTF
>TRBD2|16|TRBJ2-3|NA|TRBV5-1
TGCGCCAGCAGCCCCGGGGGACTAGCGGTCACAGATACGCAGTATTTT
CASSPGGLAVTDTQYF
>TRBD1|13|TRBJ2-1|NA|TRBV24-1
TGTGCCACCAGCCGGGACAGGGACAATGAGCAGTTCTTC
CATSRDRDNEQFF
>TRBD1|14|TRBJ1-5|few|TRBV7-2
TGTGCCAGCAGCTCGGGACAGGGCGGGCAGCCCCAGCATTTT
CASSSGQGGQPQHF
>TRBD2|15|TRBJ2-2|NA|TRBV30
TGTGCCTGGAGTCTGGGCGGGGGGAACACCGGGGAGCTGTTTTTT
CAWSLGGGNTGELFF
>TRBD2|16|TRBJ2-5|NA|TRBV6-2/TRBV6-3
TGTGCCAGCAGTTACGAGGCGGGGGGGTACAGAGAGACCCAGTACTTC
CASSYEAGGYRETQYF
>NA|16|TRBJ1-5|few|TRBV19
TGTGCCAGTAGTACCCTGGCCAGGGGTTTCAATCAGCCCCAGCATTTT
CASSTLARGFNQPQHF
>NA|13|TRBJ1-5|once|TRBV10-2
TGCGCCAGCAAAGGGCAGGGGAATCAGCCCCAGCATTTT
CASKGQGNQPQHF
>NA|13|TRBJ2-3|NA|TRBV30
TGTGCCTGGCGACATCTTATCACAGATACGCAGTATTTT
CAWRHLITDTQYF
>TRBD2|17|TRBJ2-3|NA|TRBV18
TGTGCCAGCTCACCCATGGGACTAGCGGGGACGCTGGATACGCAGTATTTT
CASSPMGLAGTLDTQYF
>NA|12|TRBJ1-2|NA|TRBV29-1
TGCAGCGTTGCCCTCCCAGGGGATGGCTACACCTTC
CSVALPGDGYTF
>NA|14|TRBJ1-3|NA|TRBV19
TGTGCCAGTAGAGTAGCAGGGGCTGGAAACACCATATATTTT
CASRVAGAGNTIYF
>NA|15|TRBJ1-1|once|TRBV7-6
TGTGCCAGCAGCTCAAGGGGGGGGCAGGGCACTGAAGCTTTCTTT
CASSSRGGQGTEAFF
>TRBD1|14|TRBJ2-3|few|TRBV14
TGTGCCAGCAGCCAAGCTACAGGGGGCGATACGCAGTATTTT
CASSQATGGDTQYF
>NA|14|TRBJ1-3|NA|TRBV7-9
TGTGCCAGCAGCCCAACAGGGAAGAGAAACACCATATATTTT
CASSPTGKRNTIYF
>NA|13|TRBJ2-7|NA|TRBV24-1
TGTGCCACCGGGGGGACAGAGGTCTACGAGCAGTACTTC
CATGGTEVYEQYF
>NA|15|TRBJ2-7|NA|TRBV19
TGTGCCAGTAGTATGGAAGACAGGTTCTCCTACGAGCAGTACTTC
CASSMEDRFSYEQYF
>TRBD1|14|TRBJ2-5|once|TRBV19
TGTGCCAGTACCCCCACAGGGGAGTGGGAGACCCAGTACTTC
CASTPTGEWETQYF
>NA|14|TRBJ2-7|NA|TRBV7-2
TGTGCCAGCAGCCCAACAGGGATCTACTACGAGCAGTACTTC
CASSPTGIYYEQYF
>NA|13|TRBJ1-2|NA|TRBV6-5
TGTGCCAGCAGTCGGACAGCTTTCTATGGCTACACCTTC
CASSRTAFYGYTF
>NA|13|TRBJ2-1|NA|TRBV3-1/TRBV3-2
TGTGCCAGCAGCCAAGCAGGATACAATGAGCAGTTCTTC
CASSQAGYNEQFF
>NA|14|TRBJ1-5|few|TRBV30
TGTGCCTGGAGTGGAGGGTTAAAAAATCAGCCCCAGCATTTT
CAWSGGLKNQPQHF
>TRBD2|16|TRBJ2-5|NA|TRBV11-2
TGTGCCAGCAGCTTTCTAGCGGGGGGGCCGGGCGAGACCCAGTACTTC
CASSFLAGGPGETQYF
>TRBD1|13|TRBJ1-1|few|TRBV12-3/TRBV12-4
TGTGCCAGCAGCCCAGGACAGGCCAGTGAAGCTTTCTTT
CASSPGQASEAFF
>NA|15|TRBJ2-5|NA|TRBV28
TGTGCCAGCAGTGTCGACAGGGACTACCAAGAGACCCAGTACTTC
CASSVDRDYQETQYF